This T cell receptor (beta chain) originates from a study of CD8 T cells in ankylosing spondylitis. Study findings and constraints: Roughly 8 highly homologous variants made up a TCR beta motif that seemed to typify ankylosing spondylitis blood. Disease-linked clones reportedly concentrated significantly in matched ankylosing spondylitis synovial fluid. Those disease-linked clones were CD8+; they were also relatively rare in peripheral blood.

A single record per CDR3 protein comes from TCRdb applying MiXCR to the 5' RACE reads. The sample holds around 220,000 distinct CDR3 sequences, approximately 16% seen once. As for this clonotype: Its antigen is currently unknown.

After removal of 2 bases from V and 5 bases from J, the junction contained 6 bases not matched to a gene. Germline CDR1 and CDR2: SGDLS and YYNGEE. This CDR3 has 15 amino acids. The specimen was blood, either unsorted or a sorted T cell fraction (not recorded which). The chain couples TRBV9 to TRBJ1-1, with 10 bases identical to TRBD1. The TCR comes from a male donor with ankylosing spondylitis. CDR3 DNA: TGTGCCAGCAGCGTGTTTGGGACAGGGGATACTGAAGCTTTCTTT. It codes for CASSVFGTGDTEAFF.